These 7 T cell receptor beta chains were all obtained from the same sample, sequenced in a study of control samples from healthy donors and cancer patients. Clones were read by immunoSEQ multiplex PCR, and TCRdb kept only the in-frame ones, dropping some. The sample has almost 40,000 clones; 65% to 85% are singletons. Input material: PBMCs. All receptors come from a woman aged 60-70 years with lung cancer.

CDR3 protein: CASTFSNQPQHF. CDR3 DNA: TGTGCCAGCACCTTTAGCAATCAGCCCCAGCATTTT. V gene TRBV28 combines with J gene TRBJ1-5; D gene unclear. There are 12 residues in the CDR3. Germline V lookup: CDR1 MDHEN, CDR2 SYDVKM. V was cut by 7 bases and J by 0 bases, with 4 bases left in between.

Concerning this clone: The limits of the CDR3 on the DNA are not certain, so only TCRdb's listed CDR3 is given. The chain has TRBV15 and TRBJ2-3; the tabulated D call, TRBD2, remains unverified against the DNA. From germline, CDR1 is LNHNV and CDR2 YYDKDF (reference sequence). The CDR3 has 15 amino acids, counting both end residues. The CDR3 protein is CATSRDRFGGGTRYF.

The CDR3 loop is CASKGTGNTEAFF. The CDR3 DNA sequence: TGTGCCAGCAAAGGGACAGGGAACACTGAAGCTTTCTTT. The chain couples TRBV6-5 to TRBJ1-1; 8 bases match TRBD1. V gave up 7 bases and J gave up 1 base; unmatched junction bases: 2. The germline CDR1 and CDR2 sequences are MNHEY and SVGAGI. The CDR3 consists of 13 residues.

V usage is TRBV9 and J usage is TRBJ1-2, with no clear D. The CDR3 is 15 residues long. Germline-derived CDR1 and CDR2 are SGDLS and YYNGEE. V dropped 4 bases and J dropped 4 bases, with 17 bases sitting between them. CDR3 in amino acids: CASSPAPTRSYGYTF. CDR3 DNA sequence: TGTGCCAGCAGCCCAGCACCGACCCGCTCCTATGGCTACACCTTC.

The chain uses TRBV11-1 and TRBJ1-6, with unresolved D. Between the trimmed V and J ends, which lost 5 bases and 7 bases, there was a span of 9 bases. The CDR3 runs 13 residues. Looked up from germline, CDR1 is SGHAT and CDR2 is FQDESV (reference sequence). This CDR3 reads CASSGEANSPLHF. CDR3 bases: TGTGCCAGCAGCGGGGAGGCGAATTCACCCCTCCACTTT.

A few counts support this clone. This chain joins TRBV19 and TRBJ1-1, with 11 bases fitting TRBD1. Germline lookup yields CDR1 LNHDA and CDR2 SQIVND (reference sequence). Trimming cost V 5 bases and J 0 bases; bases outside gene matches: 5. The CDR3 loop spans 16 amino acids. CDR3 nucleotides: TGTGCCAGTAGTTCGGGGGACAGGGGGGTGAACACTGAAGCTTTCTTT. Translated: CASSSGDRGVNTEAFF.

The chain links TRBV2 to TRBJ1-2, with D possibly matching TRBD1 (5 bases). The germline V and J ends were trimmed by 10 bases and 4 bases, with 13 bases remaining between them. Germline CDR1 SNHLY, CDR2 FYNNEI. CDR3 length: 12 amino acids. CDR3 amino acids: CATVTGAYGYTF. The CDR3 nucleotides are TGTGCCACCGTCACAGGCGCCTATGGCTACACCTTC. Full variable domain (outside the CDR3, taken from reference TRBV2 and TRBJ1-2): EPEVTQTPSHQVTQMGQEVILRCVPISNHLYFYWYRQILGQKVEFLVSFYNNEISEKSEIFDDQFSVERPDGSNFTLKIRSTKLEDSAMYFCATVTGAYGYTFGSGTRLTVV.